This T cell receptor (beta chain) was documented in a study of blood T cell repertoires in COVID-19. Study-level information: Whether acute or convalescent, the COVID-19 samples came from the United States, Italy and Spain. T cells, B-cell-depleted T cells, or PBMCs provided the cDNA or gDNA that served as material.

The authors' processing: Estimates of nucleated cell counts were drawn from the amplification of reference gene primers. Clones were read by immunoSEQ multiplex PCR, and TCRdb kept only the in-frame ones, dropping some. V, J and clone size are those of that table, while D and trimming were read from the DNA. The sample has fewer than 150,000 clones; roughly 86% are singletons. CDR3 size: 15 residues. With 4 bases clipped from V and 3 bases from J, the junction kept 7 bases outside the gene matches. The specimen sequenced was peripheral blood. This clonotype originated in a human donor in a cohort sampled during active COVID-19. This chain links TRBV5-3 with TRBJ1-5, with 7 bases matching TRBD1. TRBV5-3 is placed among ORFs of uncertain function. The CDR3 nucleotides are TGTGCCAGAAGCGCGGGACAGCCACCCAATCAGCCCCAGCATTTT. Its translation is CARSAGQPPNQPQHF.